This TCR beta chain comes out of a study of CD8 T cells in Susac syndrome. At the level of the study: When blood was collected, patients with Susac syndrome were therapy-naive, were taking corticosteroids, or were receiving intravenous immunoglobulin alone.

This CDR3 has 15 amino acids. Germline V gene sequence: CDR1 MDHEN, CDR2 SYDVKM. With 5 bases removed from V and 6 bases from J, the gap between germline ends came to 16 bases. When the RNA was reverse transcribed, random hexamers were used with an input of about 0.5 to 1 ug. Across 54 Vbeta and 13 Jbeta, TCR beta CDR3 was amplified with immunoSEQ multiplex PCR. TCRdb re-called the immunoSEQ multiplex PCR reads through MiXCR, storing one row per CDR3 protein. The sample consists of tens of thousands of distinct CDR3 sequences, 93% of them appearing once. Patients with Susac syndrome showed fulfilment of recently defined diagnostic criteria for definite or probable disease.

The rearrangement uses TRBV28 and TRBJ1-4, with a weak D call TRBD1 (6 bases). This TCR was recovered from a human donor with Susac syndrome. Input material: CD4+ T cells from PBMCs. CDR3 coding DNA: TGTGCCAGCAGTGTCTACGACGGGGGCGATGAAAAACTGTTTTTT. Residues: CASSVYDGGDEKLFF. The variable domain in full, completed from reference TRBV28 and TRBJ1-4, reads DVKVTQSSRYLVKRTGEKVFLECVQDMDHENMFWYRQDPGLGLRLIYFSYDVKMKEKGDIPEGYSVSREKKERFSLILESASTNQTSMYLCASSVYDGGDEKLFFGSGTQLSVL.